The entry below gives a single T cell receptor beta chain sequence along with its context. Its antigen is unidentified. This sample was taken from a study of tumor-infiltrating lymphocytes in localized non-small cell lung cancer. Findings and caveats of the study: TCR sequencing covered a subset of patients with enough tissue. No T-cell fraction difference was seen between IM1 and IM2 tumors. Technical variation could not be separated from intratumor heterogeneity here.

Trimming took 3 bases from V and 4 from J, leaving 13 bases between them. This CDR3 is 14 amino acids long. CDR1 is LNHDA, CDR2 SQIVND, per germline (reference sequence). Libraries were prepared by immunoSEQ multiplex PCR; TCRdb keeps only in-frame clonotypes and omits some of them. The table has 10,000 to 15,000 clones, about 67% seen once. The chain is built from TRBV19 and TRBJ2-7; no firm D call. The receptor was derived from a human donor with non-small cell lung cancer. Sequenced sample: uninvolved lung tissue not adjacent to the tumor. The CDR3 loop reads CASSILPGRYEQYF. The CDR3 DNA sequence: TGTGCCAGTAGTATTTTGCCAGGTCGGTACGAGCAGTACTTC.